This T cell receptor (beta chain) was identified in a study of T cell responses to AZD1222 COVID-19 vaccine. V gave up 2 bases and J gave up 6 bases, with 17 bases separating them. Germline loops: CDR1 GTSNPN, CDR2 SVGIG (reference sequence). The CDR3 is 15 residues long. This table comes from immunoSEQ multiplex PCR, and its TCRdb copy is limited to in-frame clones, with some not included. The table records approximately 200,000 clones, less than 95% of them present only once. The chain employs TRBV30 and TRBJ1-5, with unresolved D. This clonotype originated in an adult who received the MenACWY meningococcal vaccine as a control. The sample in question was peripheral blood, obtained 28 days after the second dose of the MenACWY control vaccine. In DNA, the CDR3 is TGTGCCTGGAGTCCGTTCGGGCAGCGAGGTCAGCCCCAGCATTTT. This sequence encodes CAWSPFGQRGQPQHF.